This T cell receptor (beta chain) was profiled in a study of naive and memory T cell subsets. The beta constant-region primer was an equimolar mix of two oligonucleotides covering TRBC1 and TRBC2. Ligation attached a single-stranded oligonucleotide with a 12-nucleotide UMI and the SP2 primer to the cDNA 3' end. One entry per CDR3 protein results from TCRdb running MiXCR on the UMI-ligation and nested PCR reads. The sample lists tens of thousands of distinct CDR3 sequences; around 13% were seen once. Cells stained for CD3, CD4, CD8, CD45RA and CD27 were sorted into four subsets. Trimming removed 5 bases at V and 8 bases at J, with 12 bases between. This CDR3 is 13 amino acids long. CDR1 MDHEN and CDR2 SYDVKM come from the germline V gene. General study points: Findings for naive and memory subsets could not be checked against ground truth.

This clonotype came up a few times. The antigen is not known. The sample comprised central memory CD4+ T cells from blood. This TCR was recovered from a human donor in good health. The chain carries TRBV28 and TRBJ1-4, with D unresolved. The CDR3 reads CASSPGVEEKLFF. The CDR3, as DNA: TGTGCCAGCAGTCCAGGCGTGGAGGAAAAACTGTTTTTT.